The source of this T cell receptor beta chain is a study of blood T cell repertoires in COVID-19. The assay was immunoSEQ multiplex PCR, and TCRdb's table has in-frame clones only and misses some. Of some 250,000 clones in the sample, approximately 91% were seen once. CDR3 size: 13 residues. CDR1 is WSHSY and CDR2 is SAAADI in the germline V gene. Trimming at V came to 9 bases and at J to 5 bases, leaving 5 bases not matched to a gene. V gene TRBV10-2 combines with J gene TRBJ2-7; 12 bases agree with TRBD2. Sequences were obtained from peripheral blood. This clonotype was sampled from a human donor in a cohort sampled during active COVID-19. DNA for the CDR3: TGCGCCAGTCTTAGACTAGCGGGGGACGAGCAGTACTTC. This gives the protein CASLRLAGDEQYF.